The 15 T cell receptor beta chains given below trace back to one sample, sequenced in a study of OX40 agonist ivuxolimab in advanced cancers. The repertoire was sequenced with immunoSEQ multiplex PCR; TCRdb's copy has only in-frame clones and lacks some. The sample lists roughly 75,000 clones; more than 70% were seen once. This sample comprised CD4+ or CD8+ T cells sorted from blood, obtained in a trial of the OX40 agonist ivuxolimab. These receptors came from an adult with an advanced solid tumor such as melanoma, head and neck, liver or kidney cancer.

This clone was counted between two and nine times. This sequence joins TRBV19 and TRBJ1-1; the D is unclear. CDR3 length: 14 residues. The germline V and J ends were trimmed by 3 bases and 1 base, with 9 bases remaining between them. Germline V lookup: CDR1 LNHDA, CDR2 SQIVND (reference sequence). The CDR3 bases are TGTGCCAGTAGTATGCTCAGCAGGAACACTGAAGCTTTCTTT. Translating it yields CASSMLSRNTEAFF. The variable domain in full, completed from reference TRBV19 and TRBJ1-1, reads DGGITQSPKYLFRKEGQNVTLSCEQNLNHDAMYWYRQDPGQGLRLIYYSQIVNDFQKGDIAEGYSVSREKKESFPLTVTSAQKNPTAFYLCASSMLSRNTEAFFGQGTRLTVV.

The gene calls are TRBV5-1 and TRBJ2-7, with 7 bases aligning to TRBD1. V lost 1 base, J lost 5 bases, and 6 bases stayed unmatched. Germline CDR1 and CDR2: SGHRS and YFSETQ. The CDR3 extends over 14 amino acids. The CDR3 DNA reads TGCGCCAGCAGCTTGTCGACAGGGCCCAACGAGCAGTACTTC. It specifies CASSLSTGPNEQYF. The whole variable domain, remainder taken from reference TRBV5-1 and TRBJ2-7, is KAGVTQTPRYLIKTRGQQVTLSCSPISGHRSVSWYQQTPGQGLQFLFEYFSETQRNKGNFPGRFSGRQFSNSRSEMNVSTLELGDSALYLCASSLSTGPNEQYFGPGTRLTVT.

This clone was detected only a few times. This chain connects TRBV14 to TRBJ2-7, with a weak D call TRBD2 (5 bases). The CDR3 length is 14 residues. The V gene lost 4 bases and the J gene lost 7 bases, with 17 bases spanning the gap. Per germline, CDR1 SGHDN and CDR2 FVKESK. CDR3 region: CASSREGRRLEQYF. The CDR3 DNA is TGTGCCAGCAGCCGGGAAGGCAGGAGGCTGGAGCAGTACTTC.

V and J are TRBV19 and TRBJ1-4; D gene ambiguous. Trimming cost V 6 bases and J 3 bases, with 20 bases left between them. The CDR3 length is 17 residues. In germline, CDR1 is LNHDA, CDR2 SQIVND (reference sequence). The CDR3 region is CASRGIHVDPANEKLFF. The CDR3 DNA reads TGTGCCAGTAGGGGAATCCACGTTGATCCCGCTAATGAAAAACTGTTTTTT.

The genes are TRBV2 and TRBJ1-2, with TRBD1 identical over 7 bases. The CDR3 loop spans 13 amino acids. V lost 7 bases, J lost 1 base, and 3 bases stayed unmatched. CDR1 is SNHLY and CDR2 is FYNNEI in the germline V gene. The DNA of the CDR3 is TGTGCCAGCAAAACAGGGGTTAACTATGGCTACACCTTC. Translating gives CASKTGVNYGYTF.

The genes are TRBV5-5 and TRBJ1-6; the D is unclear. Per the germline V gene, CDR1 is SGHKS and CDR2 is YYEKEE (reference sequence). Trimming took 0 bases from V and 5 from J, leaving 6 bases between them. The CDR3 is made up of 14 amino acids. CDR3 coding DNA: TGTGCCAGCAGCTTGGGCCAGAATAATTCACCCCTCCACTTT. Translating it yields CASSLGQNNSPLHF.

CDR3 amino acids: CASNRLTGANTEAFF. Here the CDR3 DNA reads TGTGCCAGCAATCGACTAACAGGGGCGAACACTGAAGCTTTCTTT. The rearrangement joins TRBV9 to TRBJ1-1; TRBD1 matches at 7 bases. The ends lost 6 bases at V and 1 base at J; junction bases unmatched: 9. Germline CDR1 SGDLS, CDR2 YYNGEE. The CDR3 contains 15 residues.

This rearrangement joins TRBV19 to TRBJ1-4; D is ambiguous. CDR1 is LNHDA, CDR2 SQIVND, per germline (reference sequence). Trimming took 3 bases from V and 3 from J, leaving 17 bases between them. This CDR3 is 17 amino acids long. CDR3: CASSIGRLGSSNEKLFF. The CDR3 nucleotides are TGTGCCAGTAGTATTGGCCGACTGGGGTCTTCTAATGAAAAACTGTTTTTT.

The J gene is TRBJ1-2, the V gene TRBV14; D not certain. CDR3 length: 13 amino acids. Trimming stripped 2 bases from V and 2 bases from J, with 6 bases between. Germline V gene lookup returns CDR1 SGHDN and CDR2 FVKESK. The CDR3 DNA follows: TGTGCCAGCAGCCAAAGGAAAAACTATGGCTACACCTTC. Its translation is CASSQRKNYGYTF.

The V gene is TRBV5-1, the J gene TRBJ2-2, with D possibly matching TRBD2 (5 bases). Trimming removed 0 bases from V and 3 bases from J, with 6 bases in between. The CDR3 consists of 14 residues. Germline V gene sequence: CDR1 SGHRS, CDR2 YFSETQ. The CDR3 nucleotides read TGCGCCAGCAGCTTGGCGGGGTACACCGGGGAGCTGTTTTTT. Translating gives CASSLAGYTGELFF.

V is TRBV11-2 and J is TRBJ2-7; a possible D gene is TRBD2 (5 bases). Germline V gene sequence: CDR1 SGHAT, CDR2 FQNNGV. The CDR3 extends over 15 amino acids. With 4 bases removed from V and 9 bases from J, the gap between germline ends came to 22 bases. As DNA, the CDR3 is TGTGCCAGCAGCTCCCTCTCGGGAAGCCGACTAAGGCAGTACTTC. This translates into CASSSLSGSRLRQYF.

The chain recombines TRBV9 with TRBJ1-1; D call uncertain. The CDR3 has 16 amino acids. Germline V lookup: CDR1 SGDLS, CDR2 YYNGEE. V was cut by 4 bases and J by 0 bases, with 16 bases left in between. CDR3 loop: CASSFNDQLMNTEAFF. DNA of the CDR3: TGTGCCAGCAGCTTTAACGACCAACTAATGAACACTGAAGCTTTCTTT. Full variable domain (outside the CDR3, taken from reference TRBV9 and TRBJ1-1): DSGVTQTPKHLITATGQRVTLRCSPRSGDLSVYWYQQSLDQGLQFLIQYYNGEERAKGNILERFSAQQFPDLHSELNLSSLELGDSALYFCASSFNDQLMNTEAFFGQGTRLTVV.

This clone showed up just a few times. The chain has TRBV19 and TRBJ2-1, with D hard to call. CDR1 is LNHDA, CDR2 SQIVND, per germline (reference sequence). Trimming removed 1 base from V and 6 bases from J, with 10 bases in between. This CDR3 spans 14 amino acids. CDR3 coding DNA: TGTGCCAGTAGTATAGCTCCCCAGATCAATGAGCAGTTCTTC. Amino acids: CASSIAPQINEQFF.

This clone appeared once. The rearrangement links TRBV4-1 to TRBJ2-5, with D uncertain. The ends were cut back, 4 bases at V and 4 bases at J, with 10 bases in the middle. There are 13 residues in the CDR3. Germline V gives CDR1 MGHRA, CDR2 YSYEKL. In nucleotides, the CDR3 is TGCGCCAGCAGCCGGTACAGAGGAGAGACCCAGTACTTC. Protein: CASSRYRGETQYF.

The chain recombines TRBV16 with TRBJ2-7, with 11 bases fitting TRBD2. The V gene's germline CDR1 is KGHSY and CDR2 FQNENV. This CDR3 contains 14 residues. Losses at the gene ends were 2 bases for V and 5 bases for J; bases not matched to a gene: 2. The chain's CDR3 is CASSQTSGSNEQYF. DNA of the CDR3: TGTGCCAGCAGCCAAACTAGCGGGAGTAACGAGCAGTACTTC.